These 18 T cell receptor beta chains were all obtained from the same sample, sequenced in a study of cytomegalovirus exposure and HLA in healthy donors. PCR employed 60 Vbeta and 13 Jbeta primers. The assay was immunoSEQ multiplex PCR, and TCRdb's table has in-frame clones only and misses some. This table holds about 150,000 clones, roughly three quarters found once. The specimen sequenced was PBMCs. These receptor sequences come from a man between 35 and 55 years old in good health and CMV-seronegative.

This clone was found a few times. This chain joins TRBV7-9 and TRBJ1-1; no firm D call. Germline V gene sequence: CDR1 SEHNR, CDR2 FQNEAQ (reference sequence). This CDR3 is built from 14 residues. V gave up 2 bases and J gave up 1 base, with 8 bases separating them. The CDR3 sequence is CASSLLAENTEAFF. In DNA, the CDR3 is TGTGCCAGCAGCTTATTGGCGGAGAACACTGAAGCTTTCTTT.

The rearrangement joins TRBV30 to TRBJ2-3; TRBD1 is a possible D gene (5 bases). Germline V CDR1 and CDR2: GTSNPN, SVGIG (reference sequence). The CDR3 is made up of 12 amino acids. V was cut by 7 bases and J by 10 bases, with 18 bases left in between. CDR3 residues: CAYHLTVQAQYF. In DNA, the CDR3 is TGTGCCTACCACTTGACAGTCCAAGCGCAGTATTTT.

This clone has only one observation. A read error may account for a junction end that differs from germline. The chain carries TRBV27 and TRBJ2-7, with D unresolved. The germline V gene encodes CDR1 MNHEY and CDR2 SMNVEV (reference sequence). The CDR3 length is 15 residues. The CDR3 region has the DNA TGTGCCAGCAGTATATCCCCGGCAGCGAGCTACGAGCAGTACTTC. Its protein product is CASSISPAASYEQYF.

CDR3 protein: CASSPLLTGRDEQFF. As DNA, the CDR3 is TGTGCCAGCTCACCACTACTAACAGGTCGGGATGAGCAGTTCTTC. The rearrangement links TRBV18 to TRBJ2-1; TRBD1 is a possible D gene (5 bases). The CDR3 covers 15 residues. Germline CDR1 is KGHSH and CDR2 is LQKENI. V lost 1 base and J lost 8, with 15 bases in between.

V and J are TRBV29-1 and TRBJ1-5, with D possibly TRBD1 on 5 matching bases. CDR3 length: 14 amino acids. Germline CDR1 and CDR2: SQVTM and ANQGSEA. V shed 7 bases and J shed 2 bases, with 15 bases lying between them. CDR3 sequence (DNA): TGCAGCGCCGTGGAGGGGTCCGGCAATCAGCCCCAGCATTTT. Translation gives CSAVEGSGNQPQHF.

The chain is built from TRBV2 and TRBJ2-2, with no clear D. The CDR3 is 13 residues long. Germline values: CDR1 SNHLY, CDR2 FYNNEI. Trimming removed 0 bases from V and 8 bases from J, with 7 bases in between. Written as DNA, the CDR3 is TGTGCCAGCAGTGAAGCCCTATTGGGGGAGCTGTTTTTT. This sequence encodes CASSEALLGELFF.

This clone showed up just a few times. The CDR3 reads CASSSRFATQEPDTQYF. The DNA of the CDR3 is TGTGCCAGCAGCTCTAGGTTTGCGACCCAAGAGCCAGATACGCAGTATTTT. The V gene is TRBV5-6, the J gene TRBJ2-3; D is uncertain. The CDR3 runs to 17 residues. V lost 3 bases and J 4 bases, leaving 21 bases between the germline ends. Germline CDR1 SGHDT, CDR2 YYEEEE.

The chain is built from TRBV5-4 and TRBJ1-2; possibly TRBD1 for D (5 bases). Germline V CDR1 and CDR2: SGHNT, YYREEE (reference sequence). V was shortened by 0 bases and J by 1 base, with 13 bases between the two germline ends. The CDR3 runs 16 residues. CDR3 nucleotides: TGTGCCAGCAGCTTGGATCCAGTCGGGGGTAACTATGGCTACACCTTC. Its protein is CASSLDPVGGNYGYTF.

The rearrangement links TRBV6-6 to TRBJ1-1; TRBD1 agrees at 8 bases. Per germline, CDR1 MNHNY and CDR2 SVGAGI (reference sequence). The CDR3 is 16 amino acids. Trimming took 5 bases from V and 3 from J; bases not matched to a gene: 11. CDR3 in amino acids: CASSPGQGRGYTEAFF. Written as DNA, the CDR3 is TGTGCCAGCAGTCCCGGACAGGGAAGGGGTTACACTGAAGCTTTCTTT.

This clone was found a few times. The chain recombines TRBV11-1 with TRBJ1-6, with 7 bases lining up with TRBD1. The J segment lost 7 bases and the V segment lost 1 base, leaving 4 bases of the junction unmatched. This CDR3 region has 15 residues. The germline V gene encodes CDR1 SGHAT and CDR2 FQDESV (reference sequence). The CDR3 coding sequence is TGTGCCAGCAGCTTAGAAGGGACAGCCAATTCACCCCTCCACTTT. Protein product: CASSLEGTANSPLHF.

This clone came up a few times. The rearrangement joins TRBV30 to TRBJ2-1; 7 positions match TRBD2. This CDR3 is 18 amino acids long. Germline-derived CDR1 and CDR2 are GTSNPN and SVGIG (reference sequence). The trim removed 2 bases at V and 4 bases at J, leaving 17 bases unmatched. The CDR3 spells CAWSPPLGLPSPYNEQFF. The CDR3 nucleotides are TGTGCCTGGAGTCCCCCACTGGGACTACCTTCCCCTTACAATGAGCAGTTCTTC.

V and J are TRBV13 and TRBJ2-5, with D tentatively TRBD1 (6 bases). CDR1 is PRHDT and CDR2 is FYEKMQ in the germline V gene (reference sequence). This CDR3 has 13 residues. Trimming pared 6 bases from V and 4 bases from J, leaving 12 bases between. The CDR3 region is CASRPGHSETQYF. The CDR3 DNA reads TGTGCCAGCAGACCGGGACACTCAGAGACCCAGTACTTC.

Turning to this clone: This CDR3 is also generated by other DNA sequences in the sample. The rearrangement links TRBV9 to TRBJ2-3; D is unclear. There are 13 residues in the CDR3. Trimming removed 2 bases from V and 2 bases from J, with 6 bases in between. The germline gives CDR1 SGDLS, CDR2 YYNGEE. CDR3 DNA: TGTGCCAGCAGCGTGGGCCCCACAGATACGCAGTATTTT. Protein: CASSVGPTDTQYF.

The gene calls are TRBV21-1 and TRBJ1-1; TRBD1, the table's D call, lacks a check against the DNA. TRBV21-1 is annotated as a pseudogene. The CDR3 has 16 amino acids. CDR3 nucleotides: TGTGCCAGCAGCCCTCGCGGACAGGGTGAGAACACTGAAGCTTTCTTT. The encoded protein is CASSPRGQGENTEAFF.

In this sample, this clone turned up once. J is TRBJ2-6 and V is TRBV2; D might be TRBD2 (6 bases). The CDR3 is 16 residues long. CDR1 and CDR2 from the germline V gene are SNHLY and FYNNEI. V shed 7 bases and J shed 0 bases, with 13 bases lying between them. The CDR3 coding sequence is TGTGCCAGCACGCGGGGTTTGCCCTCTGGGGCCAACGTCCTGACTTTC. It is translated as CASTRGLPSGANVLTF.

This rearrangement joins TRBV19 to TRBJ1-1; 9 bases fit TRBD1. The CDR3 extends over 16 amino acids. The ends lost 2 bases at V and 5 bases at J; junction bases unmatched: 9. CDR1 is LNHDA and CDR2 is SQIVND in the germline V gene (reference sequence). CDR3 loop: CASSIIEQGAKTEAFF. CDR3 sequence (DNA): TGTGCCAGTAGTATAATCGAACAGGGGGCAAAGACTGAAGCTTTCTTT.

This chain joins TRBV10-3 and TRBJ2-3; 9 bases are a match to TRBD2. With V trimmed by 10 bases and J by 0 bases, 8 bases remained unmatched. The germline gives CDR1 ENHRY, CDR2 SYGVKD. CDR3 length equals 15 residues. In DNA, the CDR3 is TGTGCCACCGGGACTAGCAGAACTAGCACAGATACGCAGTATTTT. This sequence encodes CATGTSRTSTDTQYF.

The V call is TRBV27, the J call TRBJ2-7, with 7 positions matching TRBD2. Losses at the gene ends were 5 bases for V and 4 bases for J; bases not matched to a gene: 11. The germline V gene has CDR1 MNHEY and CDR2 SMNVEV (reference sequence). The CDR3 runs to 15 residues. CDR3 protein: CASSLTGPAGYEQYF. The CDR3 DNA follows: TGTGCCAGCAGTCTTACCGGCCCAGCGGGATACGAGCAGTACTTC.